The 12 T cell receptor beta chains in this list originate from one sample, sequenced in a study of OX40 agonist ivuxolimab in advanced cancers. Generated by immunoSEQ multiplex PCR, the TCRdb table keeps only in-frame clones and is missing some. The profile shows 65,000 to 80,000 clones, around nine tenths of them singletons. Source: CD4+ or CD8+ T cells sorted from blood, taken in a trial of the OX40 agonist ivuxolimab. The receptors stem from an adult with an advanced solid tumor such as melanoma, head and neck, liver or kidney cancer.

The chain joins TRBV10-1 to TRBJ2-3; 7 bases agree with TRBD1. Germline lookup yields CDR1 WNHNN and CDR2 SYGVQD (reference sequence). The CDR3 has 15 amino acids. V shed 2 bases, J shed 0 bases, and the junction held 2 bases outside the gene matches. The CDR3 reads CASSEGQESTDTQYF. DNA for the CDR3: TGCGCCAGCAGTGAGGGACAGGAGAGCACAGATACGCAGTATTTT.

The genes are TRBV15 and TRBJ1-5, with 8 bases matching TRBD1. Germline trimming cut 0 bases from V and 6 bases from J; bases unmatched to any gene: 10. CDR3 length: 17 residues. The germline gives CDR1 LNHNV, CDR2 YYDKDF (reference sequence). The CDR3 bases are TGTGCCACCAGCAGAGATTCAGGGGGCAGGGCAAGTCAGCCCCAGCATTTT. This sequence encodes CATSRDSGGRASQPQHF.

This clone was seen once. The chain links TRBV27 to TRBJ2-7, with 8 bases lining up with TRBD2. The CDR3 is 15 residues long. Germline CDR1 reads MNHEY; CDR2 reads SMNVEV (reference sequence). Germline trimming cut 5 bases from V and 6 bases from J; bases unmatched to any gene: 12. CDR3 sequence reads: CASSRPGLDVSEQYF. DNA for the CDR3: TGTGCCAGCAGTCGCCCGGGACTAGATGTGTCCGAGCAGTACTTC.

CDR3 in amino acids: CASSFSRLNEKLFF. DNA for the CDR3: TGTGCCAGCAGCTTTAGCAGACTTAATGAAAAACTGTTTTTT. V is TRBV7-2 and J is TRBJ1-4, with no clear D. Trimming took off 3 bases at V and 4 bases at J, with 9 bases between the two ends. The CDR3 extends over 14 amino acids. Germline-derived CDR1 and CDR2 are SGHTA and FQGNSA.

This clone was recorded a few times. CDR3 protein: CASSLLSGGPSEQFF. The DNA for the CDR3 is TGTGCCAGCAGTTTGTTGTCGGGAGGGCCTTCTGAGCAGTTCTTC. V usage is TRBV28 and J usage is TRBJ2-1, with 8 bases that match TRBD2. Germline CDR1 reads MDHEN; CDR2 reads SYDVKM. V lost 3 bases and J lost 9; bases outside the gene matches: 10. The CDR3 runs 15 residues.

The chain carries TRBV7-2 and TRBJ1-1; a possible D gene is TRBD1 (5 bases). V lost 4 bases and J lost 1, with 13 bases in between. The CDR3 is made up of 15 amino acids. Germline V gives CDR1 SGHTA, CDR2 FQGNSA. The CDR3 nucleotides read TGTGCCAGCAGCTCGAAGGGGCACAGGAACACTGAAGCTTTCTTT. It translates to CASSSKGHRNTEAFF.

V and J are TRBV29-1 and TRBJ2-7; D might be TRBD1 or TRBD2, each matching 5 bases. Germline CDR1 is SQVTM and CDR2 is ANQGSEA. The CDR3 is made up of 12 amino acids. V shed 4 bases and J shed 0 bases, with 7 bases lying between them. In DNA form, the CDR3 reads TGCAGCGTTGGGGGGAGCTCCTACGAGCAGTACTTC. Amino acids: CSVGGSSYEQYF.

The chain joins TRBV19 to TRBJ2-1; D unresolved. This CDR3 contains 13 residues. Trimming took 4 bases from V and 3 from J, leaving 7 bases between them. CDR1 and CDR2 (germline): LNHDA, SQIVND (reference sequence). Written as DNA, the CDR3 is TGTGCCAGTAGTAAGCCCGGCTACAATGAGCAGTTCTTC. Protein product: CASSKPGYNEQFF.

The chain couples TRBV10-3 to TRBJ1-5, with D possibly matching TRBD1 (5 bases). Trimming stripped 0 bases from V and 2 bases from J, with 8 bases between. From germline, CDR1 is ENHRY and CDR2 SYGVKD. This CDR3 contains 15 residues. Here the CDR3 reads CAISESGPGNQPQHF. CDR3 nucleotides: TGTGCCATCAGTGAGTCGGGGCCCGGCAATCAGCCCCAGCATTTT.

V gene TRBV6-1 combines with J gene TRBJ2-6; 9 positions agree with TRBD1. The CDR3 spans 18 residues. CDR1 MNHNS and CDR2 SASEGT come from the germline V gene. V lost 4 bases, J lost 0 bases, and 7 bases stayed unmatched. DNA for the CDR3: TGTGCCAGCAGTGTAAACAGGGGGCTGGGCTCTGGGGCCAACGTCCTGACTTTC. It codes for CASSVNRGLGSGANVLTF.

The V gene is TRBV7-8, the J gene TRBJ1-4; 10 positions agree with TRBD1. The germline gives CDR1 SGHVS, CDR2 FQNEAQ. Trimming at V came to 1 base and at J to 7 bases, leaving 6 bases not matched to a gene. This CDR3 is 16 amino acids long. CDR3 sequence reads: CASSLDQTGGGEKLFF. The CDR3, as DNA: TGTGCCAGCAGCTTAGATCAGACAGGGGGCGGTGAAAAACTGTTTTTT.

The chain uses TRBV6-6 and TRBJ1-1, with 8 nucleotides matching TRBD1. The V and J ends lost 4 bases and 1 base, in that order; junction bases with no gene match: 5. Germline CDR1 reads MNHNY; CDR2 reads SVGAGI (reference sequence). The CDR3 loop spans 15 amino acids. CDR3 residues: CASSSTGTGNTEAFF. The CDR3 nucleotides are TGTGCCAGCAGTTCGACCGGGACAGGGAACACTGAAGCTTTCTTT.